The 20 T cell receptor beta chains below all came from one sample that was sequenced in a study of patients and donors after allogeneic stem cell transplantation. MiXCR was run by TCRdb on the RT-PCR reads, yielding one entry per CDR3 protein. The sample carries approximately 200,000 distinct CDR3 sequences, around 41% recorded once. Sequences were obtained from blood, either unsorted or a sorted T cell fraction (not recorded which). These receptors all come from a human donor who was either an allogeneic HSCT recipient or a stem cell or donor lymphocyte infusion donor (not recorded which). It is not recorded whose cells these are; they may come from a transplant donor.

This clonotype has more than one count but fewer than ten. The rearrangement links TRBV7-3 to TRBJ1-3; 10 bases fit TRBD1. Germline V gene sequence: CDR1 SGHTA, CDR2 FQGTGA. Trimming at V came to 2 bases and at J to 0 bases, leaving 13 bases not matched to a gene. The CDR3 is made up of 20 amino acids. CDR3 nucleotide sequence: TGTGCCAGCAGCTTATGGGGACAGGGGAGGACGAACCTCTCTGGAAACACCATATATTTT. Its protein is CASSLWGQGRTNLSGNTIYF.

V gene TRBV28 combines with J gene TRBJ2-5; possibly TRBD2 for D (5 bases). The germline gives CDR1 MDHEN, CDR2 SYDVKM. The V end was cut by 5 bases, the J end by 1 base, with 11 bases between. The CDR3 length is 14 residues. The CDR3 sequence is CASSPPGSQETQYF. In DNA form, the CDR3 reads TGTGCCAGCAGTCCCCCGGGGTCCCAAGAGACCCAGTACTTC.

This CDR3 is CATGFTEAFF. Here the CDR3 DNA reads TGTGCCACGGGGTTCACTGAAGCTTTCTTT. This chain joins TRBV6-5 and TRBJ1-1, with D unclear. The germline V gene has CDR1 MNHEY and CDR2 SVGAGI. The CDR3 has 10 residues. The ends were cut back, 10 bases at V and 4 bases at J, with 7 bases in the middle.

The chain combines TRBV20-1 with TRBJ1-2; a possible D gene is TRBD1 (5 bases). The CDR3 extends over 17 amino acids. With 3 bases removed from V and 2 bases from J, the gap between germline ends came to 22 bases. Germline CDR1 and CDR2: DFQATT and SNEGSKA (reference sequence). The CDR3 DNA reads TGCAGTGCTAGGTCACCTGGGGAGACGGGACGGAACTATGGCTACACCTTC. This translates into CSARSPGETGRNYGYTF.

The chain couples TRBV7-8 to TRBJ1-1; possible D gene TRBD1, 5 bases. The CDR3 consists of 14 residues. The germline CDR1 and CDR2 sequences are SGHVS and FQNEAQ. Trimming took off 2 bases at V and 0 bases at J, with 7 bases between the two ends. The CDR3 sequence: CASSLRDLNTEAFF. The CDR3 DNA is TGTGCCAGCAGCTTAAGGGACTTGAACACTGAAGCTTTCTTT.

The chain is built from TRBV5-5 and TRBJ1-1, with D tentatively TRBD1 (6 bases). V lost 4 bases to trimming and J lost 5 bases, with 15 bases between them. CDR3 length equals 14 residues. Germline CDR1 and CDR2: SGHKS and YYEKEE (reference sequence). The CDR3 protein is CASSPEPGDTEAFF. Written as DNA, the CDR3 is TGTGCCAGCAGCCCCGAGCCAGGGGATACTGAAGCTTTCTTT. The full variable domain, its missing parts supplied by reference TRBV5-5 and TRBJ1-1, is DAGVTQSPTHLIKTRGQQVTLRCSPISGHKSVSWYQQVLGQGPQFIFQYYEKEERGRGNFPDRFSARQFPNYSSELNVNALLLGDSALYLCASSPEPGDTEAFFGQGTRLTVV.

The table lists this clonotype with a few counts. CDR3 nucleotide sequence: TGTGCCAGCAGAAAAGGTCTCGTTCAACCCTATAATTCACCCCTCCACTTT. It is translated as CASRKGLVQPYNSPLHF. The chain uses TRBV2 and TRBJ1-6; D remains ambiguous. The CDR3 length is 17 residues. Germline-derived CDR1 and CDR2 are SNHLY and FYNNEI. The V gene lost 6 bases and the J gene lost 2 bases, with 17 bases spanning the gap.

The rearrangement joins TRBV5-1 to TRBJ2-7; 7 bases align to TRBD1. Germline values: CDR1 SGHRS, CDR2 YFSETQ. The V gene end was trimmed by 4 bases and the J gene end by 0 bases; junction bases not matched to a gene: 7. The CDR3 is 15 amino acids. The CDR3, as DNA: TGCGCCAGCAGCCCCCCGACAGGGAGCTCCTACGAGCAGTACTTC. It translates to CASSPPTGSSYEQYF.

This sequence joins TRBV3-1 and TRBJ1-1; D is unresolved. Germline V CDR1 and CDR2: LGHDT, YNNKEL (reference sequence). This CDR3 region has 14 residues. With 0 bases removed from V and 1 base from J, the gap between germline ends came to 6 bases. CDR3 in amino acids: CASSQEAANTEAFF. The CDR3 DNA sequence: TGTGCCAGCAGCCAAGAAGCCGCGAACACTGAAGCTTTCTTT.

This chain connects TRBV6-2 or TRBV6-3 to TRBJ1-1; weak D call: TRBD1 (6 bases). V was shortened by 4 bases and J by 4 bases, with 16 bases between the two germline ends. Germline V lookup: CDR1 MNHEY, CDR2 SVGEGT. The CDR3 length is 15 residues. The CDR3 protein is CASSFPRGRGTEAFF. For the CDR3, the DNA is TGTGCCAGCAGTTTCCCCAGGGGCAGGGGCACTGAAGCTTTCTTT.

This clonotype was observed once. The V and J genes are TRBV20-1 and TRBJ1-4; weak D call: TRBD1 (6 bases). V was trimmed by 1 base and J by 8 bases, leaving 20 bases between them. The CDR3 totals 16 residues. Germline V gene lookup returns CDR1 DFQATT and CDR2 SNEGSKA (reference sequence). The CDR3 region is CSARASRTVQREKLFF. The CDR3 nucleotides read TGCAGTGCTAGAGCCTCCCGGACAGTGCAAAGGGAAAAACTGTTTTTT.

The V gene is TRBV7-8, the J gene TRBJ1-3, with 9 positions matching TRBD1. The CDR3 is 15 residues long. Germline V gene sequence: CDR1 SGHVS, CDR2 FQNEAQ. Trimming removed 7 bases from V and 4 bases from J; junction bases left unmatched: 8. The CDR3 DNA reads as TGTGCCAGCATCCCGGGGACAGGGCAAGGAAACACCATATATTTT. Its protein product is CASIPGTGQGNTIYF.

This clonotype was recorded a few times. The chain couples TRBV4-3 to TRBJ1-2; tentative D call: TRBD1 (6 bases). Per germline, CDR1 LGHNA and CDR2 YSLEER. Trimming removed 0 bases from V and 4 bases from J, with 12 bases in between. CDR3 size: 15 residues. Here the CDR3 DNA reads TGCGCCAGCAGCCAAGAATTCGGGACAATCTATGGCTACACCTTC. Translating it yields CASSQEFGTIYGYTF.

This clonotype was recorded a few times. V gene TRBV20-1 combines with J gene TRBJ1-5; unclear D gene. Germline V gene data show CDR1 as DFQATT and CDR2 as SNEGSKA (reference sequence). V lost 6 bases and J 7 bases, leaving 16 bases between the germline ends. The CDR3 length is 13 residues. The CDR3 region has the DNA TGCAGTGCCATATCTCCGGGGTCGCAGCCCCAGCATTTT. Translation gives CSAISPGSQPQHF.

This chain uses TRBV15 with TRBJ2-2; the match to TRBD1 covers 8 bases. V was pared by 3 bases and J by 4 bases, with 7 bases of the junction left unmatched. Germline V gives CDR1 LNHNV, CDR2 YYDKDF (reference sequence). The CDR3 spans 16 residues. The chain's CDR3 is CATSSAGQGGTGELFF. CDR3 in DNA: TGTGCCACCAGCAGCGCCGGACAGGGTGGCACCGGGGAGCTGTTTTTT.

The genes are TRBV29-1 and TRBJ1-1, with D unresolved. With 4 bases removed from V and 3 bases from J, the gap between germline ends came to 6 bases. CDR1 SQVTM and CDR2 ANQGSEA come from the germline V gene. CDR3 length: 11 amino acids. The DNA of the CDR3 is TGCAGCGTTGTGAGGGACACTGAAGCTTTCTTT. This codes for CSVVRDTEAFF. Full variable domain (outside the CDR3, taken from reference TRBV29-1 and TRBJ1-1): SAVISQKPSRDICQRGTSLTIQCQVDSQVTMMFWYRQQPGQSLTLIATANQGSEATYESGFVIDKFPISRPNLTFSTLTVSNMSPEDSSIYLCSVVRDTEAFFGQGTRLTVV.

This clonotype has more than one count but fewer than ten. CDR3 sequence reads: CASSFGDNYGYTF. As DNA, the CDR3 is TGTGCCAGCAGCTTCGGGGATAACTATGGCTACACCTTC. The chain is built from TRBV9 and TRBJ1-2; D call uncertain. Trimming cost V 4 bases and J 1 base, with 8 bases left between them. This CDR3 is built from 13 residues. Germline V CDR1 and CDR2: SGDLS, YYNGEE.

This clonotype appeared a few times. This chain connects TRBV24-1 to TRBJ1-1; weak D call: TRBD1 (6 bases). Trimming pared 4 bases from V and 1 base from J, leaving 12 bases between. The germline V gene encodes CDR1 KGHDR and CDR2 SFDVKD. The CDR3 is 15 residues long. The CDR3, as DNA: TGTGCCACCAGTGAACTCGGGACAAAGAACACTGAAGCTTTCTTT. Its protein product is CATSELGTKNTEAFF.

This chain uses TRBV29-1 with TRBJ2-2; D gene ambiguous. With 3 bases removed from V and 5 bases from J, the gap between germline ends came to 7 bases. The CDR3 is 12 residues long. In germline, CDR1 is SQVTM, CDR2 ANQGSEA. The CDR3 protein is CSVEALTGELFF. CDR3 nucleotides: TGCAGCGTTGAGGCGCTTACCGGGGAGCTGTTTTTT.

The count of this clonotype is one. The V and J genes are TRBV20-1 and TRBJ2-1; D remains ambiguous. The V end was cut by 0 bases, the J end by 0 bases, with 12 bases between. The CDR3 totals 16 residues. The V gene's germline CDR1 is DFQATT and CDR2 SNEGSKA (reference sequence). The CDR3 region is CSARDLAQSSYNEQFF. The CDR3 bases are TGCAGTGCTAGAGATCTGGCTCAGAGCTCCTACAATGAGCAGTTCTTC.